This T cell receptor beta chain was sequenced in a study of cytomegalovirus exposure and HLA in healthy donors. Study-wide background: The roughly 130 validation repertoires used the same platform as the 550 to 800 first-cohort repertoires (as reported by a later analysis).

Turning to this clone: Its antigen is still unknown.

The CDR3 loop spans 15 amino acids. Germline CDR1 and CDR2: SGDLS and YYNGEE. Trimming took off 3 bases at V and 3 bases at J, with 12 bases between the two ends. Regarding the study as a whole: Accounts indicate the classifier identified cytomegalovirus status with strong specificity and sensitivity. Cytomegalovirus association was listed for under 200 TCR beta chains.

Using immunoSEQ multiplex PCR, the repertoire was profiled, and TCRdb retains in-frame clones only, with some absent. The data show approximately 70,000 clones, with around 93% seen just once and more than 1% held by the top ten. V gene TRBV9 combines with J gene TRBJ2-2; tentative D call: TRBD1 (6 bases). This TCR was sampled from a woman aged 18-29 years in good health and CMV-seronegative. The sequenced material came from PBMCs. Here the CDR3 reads CASSARDTDTGELFF. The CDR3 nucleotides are TGTGCCAGCAGCGCGAGGGACACTGACACCGGGGAGCTGTTTTTT.